This TCR beta chain was sequenced for a study of T cell responses to AZD1222 COVID-19 vaccine (dated by TCRdb to the early 2020s). With regard to the full study: AZD1222 recipients given second doses at about 4 weeks or at about 12 weeks were pooled, since spike-specific TCR depth and breadth were not found to differ between the two schedules. A total of over 230 trial participants underwent TCR sequencing, of whom about 210 received two doses of AZD1222 and about 26 received two doses of the MenACWY control vaccine. Enrollment into the trials was organized by age into subgroups of 18-55, 56-69 and 70-plus years, and those subgroups contained roughly 150, 30 and 60 TCR-sequenced participants, respectively. The paper as a whole reports these results and caveats: Nearly half of unique spike-specific TCRs reportedly recognized epitopes outside regions mutated in the B.1.351 and B.1.1.7 variants. Only 5 to 7 AZD1222 recipients were SARS-CoV-2 seropositive at baseline, limiting conclusions about previously exposed vaccinees. Participants were mostly white British, with more females than males. The authors suggested clonal diversity may have been underestimated. In the small 56-69-year group, the increase in depth fell short of significance, most likely because of low power. Because no day 14 peak-response samples were available, repertoires were characterized only after the peak T cell response. A significant rise in spike-specific TCR breadth and depth was observed after two AZD1222 doses relative to day 0 and relative to MenACWY recipients. Vaccine-associated CD4 TCRs spanned the whole spike protein, with dominant responses in regions 160-218 and 743-854.

Turning to this clone: The target of this receptor is not known. Base-call qualities are not available, and no considerably larger clone is one nucleotide away.

The CDR3 regions of human TCRbeta chains were analyzed by immunosequencing. Processing in the source paper ran as follows. Repertoire TCRs were matched against a reference library of SARS-CoV-2-specific TCRs generated with the MIRA antigen-specificity platform. Breadth was defined as the fraction of unique TCRs that were SARS-CoV-2-associated. Depth was defined as the fraction of total T cells that were SARS-CoV-2-associated. Using the MIRA data, each spike-specific TCR was mapped to the spike region that the TCR reacts to and placed in a CD4 or CD8 class. Log10-transformed breadth and depth values were compared by one-way ANOVA with Sidak's multiple comparisons tests. The clones in this table, taken by TCRdb from immuneACCESS, are in-frame only. Not every clone is retained; where verified, under half of the shortfall comes from an unresolved V gene, and the cause of the rest is unknown. From that table come the V and J calls and clone size; the DNA was used to work out D and trimming. This sample holds roughly 81,000 clones; about 86% were observed only once. The ten largest make up about 8% of the sample.

The label giving this sample's time point can be read as: baseline before first vaccination. Vaccinee samples were obtained from the UK trials COV001 and COV002, which included a single-blind randomized controlled phase 2/3 trial of AZD1222 (ChAdOx1 nCoV-19) in healthy adults. Trial participant PBMC samples were collected at day 0 and day 28 after the second dose for TCRbeta chain sequencing. At the junction V is shortened by 5 bases and J by 1 base, with 15 bases in between. The germline V gene sets CDR1 to SGHVS and CDR2 to FNYEAQ. The CDR3, from cysteine to phenylalanine, totals 15 residues. The sequence is cut down to CDR3 DNA, 45 bases in frame from base 1.

The sequence came from an adult in good health. This specimen consisted of peripheral blood, obtained on day 0 of AZD1222 vaccination. Rearrangement joined TRBV7-6 to TRBJ2-7; the D gene is not confidently resolved. The CDR3 region: CASSPTPRRSYEQYF. The nucleotide sequence is given as TGTGCCAGCAGCCCGACCCCGAGGCGGTCCTACGAGCAGTACTTC. This CDR3, with the reference TRBV7-6 and TRBJ2-7 proteins standing in past its ends, gives the full variable domain GAGVSQSPRYKVTKRGQDVALRCDPISGHVSLYWYRQALGQGPEFLTYFNYEAQQDKSGLPNDRFSAERPEGSISTLTIQRTEQRDSAMYRCASSPTPRRSYEQYFGPGTRLTVT.